The 17 T cell receptor beta chains in this list originate from one sample, sequenced in a study of PD-L1 blockade in urothelial cancer. Assay used: immunoSEQ multiplex PCR; TCRdb lists only in-frame clones, some missing. The sample carries around 20,000 clones, 88% recorded once. Sequencing was performed on PBMCs, taken around atezolizumab (anti-PD-L1) treatment. These receptors were collected from a man aged 45 to 65 with urothelial cancer.

The J gene is TRBJ2-3, the V gene TRBV18; D is ambiguous. V was pared by 3 bases and J by 3 bases, with 7 bases between. The CDR3 length is 13 residues. Germline CDR1 is KGHSH and CDR2 is LQKENI. The CDR3 bases are TGTGCCAGCTCACCTTACTTTACAGATACGCAGTATTTT. Translation gives CASSPYFTDTQYF. The variable domain in full, completed from reference TRBV18 and TRBJ2-3, reads NAGVMQNPRHLVRRRGQEARLRCSPMKGHSHVYWYRQLPEEGLKFMVYLQKENIIDESGMPKERFSAEFPKEGPSILRIQQVVRGDSAAYFCASSPYFTDTQYFGPGTRLTVL.

The chain recombines TRBV19 with TRBJ1-5; D uncertain. The CDR3 runs 13 residues. CDR1 and CDR2 from the germline V gene are LNHDA and SQIVND (reference sequence). V was shortened by 3 bases and J by 7 bases, with 10 bases between the two germline ends. CDR3 sequence (DNA): TGTGCCAGTAGTATGATTGGGCCGCAGCCCCAGCATTTT. This sequence encodes CASSMIGPQPQHF.

The V call is TRBV29-1, the J call TRBJ1-5; D is possibly TRBD1 (5 bases). Trimming cost V 4 bases and J 4 bases, with 14 bases left between them. This CDR3 has 14 residues. Germline V lookup: CDR1 SQVTM, CDR2 ANQGSEA. CDR3 amino acids: CSVAFGTQNQPQHF. The CDR3 nucleotides read TGCAGCGTTGCGTTCGGGACTCAAAATCAGCCCCAGCATTTT.

This rearrangement joins TRBV7-3 to TRBJ2-1; D is perhaps TRBD1 (6 bases). Trimming took off 4 bases at V and 3 bases at J, with 7 bases between the two ends. This CDR3 is 13 amino acids long. Germline loops: CDR1 SGHTA, CDR2 FQGTGA. CDR3 nucleotide sequence: TGTGCCAGCAGCTGGACAGACTACAATGAGCAGTTCTTC. Amino acids: CASSWTDYNEQFF.

The V call is TRBV30, the J call TRBJ1-1; 10 bases are shared with TRBD1. The V gene end was trimmed by 6 bases and the J gene end by 5 bases; junction bases not matched to a gene: 12. The CDR3 spans 15 residues. CDR1 and CDR2 from the germline V gene are GTSNPN and SVGIG (reference sequence). DNA of the CDR3: TGTGCCTGCCTAGGGGGACAGGGGATTGGGACTGAAGCTTTCTTT. It yields the protein CACLGGQGIGTEAFF.

V and J are TRBV28 and TRBJ2-7, with 14 bases lining up with TRBD2. This CDR3 has 17 amino acids. V was clipped by 5 bases and J by 10 bases; unmatched bases: 16. Per germline, CDR1 MDHEN and CDR2 SYDVKM. CDR3 amino acids: CASSPLGGLAGDPCQYF. In nucleotides, the CDR3 is TGTGCCAGCAGTCCCCTGGGGGGACTAGCGGGAGATCCCTGTCAGTACTTC.

This clone was found once. CDR3 DNA: TGTGCCAGCTCACCACTAGGGGGCGCGAACACCGGGGAGCTGTTTTTT. It encodes CASSPLGGANTGELFF. This rearrangement joins TRBV18 to TRBJ2-2; 7 nucleotides agree with TRBD1. V was pared by 1 base and J by 0 bases, with 2 bases of the junction left unmatched. CDR1 and CDR2 from the germline V gene are KGHSH and LQKENI. CDR3 size: 16 residues.

This clone was detected only once. V and J are TRBV5-1 and TRBJ1-6; D ambiguous. From germline, CDR1 is SGHRS and CDR2 YFSETQ. The ends were cut back, 6 bases at V and 8 bases at J, with 15 bases in the middle. The CDR3 spans 14 residues. In DNA form, the CDR3 reads TGCGCCAGCAACCCGGGGAGGGTTGATTCACCCCTCCACTTT. Its protein product is CASNPGRVDSPLHF. The full variable domain, in which reference TRBV5-1 and TRBJ1-6 provide the parts outside the CDR3, is KAGVTQTPRYLIKTRGQQVTLSCSPISGHRSVSWYQQTPGQGLQFLFEYFSETQRNKGNFPGRFSGRQFSNSRSEMNVSTLELGDSALYLCASNPGRVDSPLHFGNGTRLTVT.

The chain couples TRBV27 to TRBJ2-2; 12 nucleotides align to TRBD2. V gave up 2 bases and J gave up 2 bases; unmatched junction bases: 6. Per germline, CDR1 MNHEY and CDR2 SMNVEV (reference sequence). This CDR3 is 18 amino acids long. This CDR3 is CASSLLAGGPLNTGELFF. The CDR3 DNA follows: TGTGCCAGCAGTTTACTAGCGGGAGGGCCACTTAACACCGGGGAGCTGTTTTTT.

The chain employs TRBV7-8 and TRBJ2-1; 9 bases line up with TRBD1. Germline CDR1 SGHVS, CDR2 FQNEAQ. The CDR3 is 16 residues long. V gave up 5 bases and J gave up 0 bases; unmatched junction bases: 5. CDR3 sequence (DNA): TGTGCCAGCAGCGTCTCGGGACAGGGCTCCTACAATGAGCAGTTCTTC. Encoded protein: CASSVSGQGSYNEQFF.

This clone came up once. This chain connects TRBV12-5 to TRBJ2-7, with a possible D match to TRBD1 (6 bases). The CDR3 runs 15 residues. Germline CDR1 and CDR2: LGHNT and FRNRAP. V lost 0 bases and J lost 3, with 12 bases in between. In DNA form, the CDR3 reads TGTGCTAGTGGTTTGGTTTTGGGACAAAACTACGAGCAGTACTTC. It encodes CASGLVLGQNYEQYF.

The V gene is TRBV6-5, the J gene TRBJ2-7; TRBD2 is a possible D gene (7 bases). V shed 2 bases and J shed 7 bases, with 12 bases lying between them. Germline V gives CDR1 MNHEY, CDR2 SVGAGI. This CDR3 region has 13 residues. The CDR3: CASSYRRGGEQYF. CDR3 nucleotide sequence: TGTGCCAGCAGTTACAGAAGGGGGGGAGAGCAGTACTTC.

This chain joins TRBV5-6 and TRBJ2-7, with 7 bases fitting TRBD1. CDR3 length: 13 amino acids. V gave up 2 bases and J gave up 6 bases; unmatched junction bases: 5. Germline V gene lookup returns CDR1 SGHDT and CDR2 YYEEEE. CDR3 nucleotide sequence: TGTGCCAGCAGCTTCGTTTCAGGGGGCGAGCAGTACTTC. This encodes CASSFVSGGEQYF.

The chain couples TRBV29-1 to TRBJ2-1; possibly TRBD2 for D (5 bases). From germline, CDR1 is SQVTM and CDR2 ANQGSEA. This CDR3 region has 12 residues. The DNA of the CDR3 is TGCAGGGCACTAGGACGCGCAGGTGAGCAGTTCTTC. Encoded protein: CRALGRAGEQFF.

V and J are TRBV29-1 and TRBJ2-3; 8 positions agree with TRBD2. Germline V gene lookup returns CDR1 SQVTM and CDR2 ANQGSEA. The V and J ends lost 7 bases and 2 bases, in that order; junction bases with no gene match: 8. The CDR3 contains 14 residues. CDR3 DNA sequence: TGCAGCGGCCAACTAGCGGCGGCCACAGATACGCAGTATTTT. Translating gives CSGQLAAATDTQYF.

The chain joins TRBV30 to TRBJ2-2, with 9 positions matching TRBD2. The CDR3 is 16 amino acids. Germline CDR1 and CDR2: GTSNPN and SVGIG (reference sequence). The trim removed 3 bases at V and 5 bases at J, leaving 10 bases unmatched. CDR3 DNA: TGTGCCTGGAGACACCTGCGGGGGGGCAATACCGGGGAGCTGTTTTTT. This encodes CAWRHLRGGNTGELFF.

The rearrangement joins TRBV21-1 to TRBJ2-5; the table's D gene call, TRBD2, was not cross checked with the DNA. TRBV21-1 is a listed pseudogene. The CDR3 has 11 residues. The CDR3 coding sequence is TGTGCCAGCAGCAGGGAGCAGACCCAGTACTTC. It specifies CASSREQTQYF.